A selection of T cell receptor beta chains follows, all from one sample in a study of human T cells and chemical hapten exposure. Using its own MiXCR run on the RACE reads, TCRdb lists one record per CDR3 protein. Counted here are 350,000 to 450,000 distinct CDR3 sequences, 5.1% occurring once; the ten biggest clones make up 2.6%. The material sequenced was whole blood, taken in connection with sensitization to the hapten diphenylcyclopropenone (DPC). All receptors derive from a woman aged 45-60 years with alopecia areata. Some clones in this sample may be carry-over from other donors' samples. Both conserved end residues are part of each CDR3. A D gene is named only where the DNA matches it firmly. Only part of the rows carry a size: once, few, many, or a class if the clone is expanded.

v_call: TRBV5-1; j_call: TRBJ2-7; clone_size: few; d_call: TRBD1; cdr3_aa: CASSRLTGYEQYF; cdr3_nt: TGCGCCAGCAGCAGACTGACAGGGTACGAGCAGTACTTC
v_call: TRBV7-2; j_call: TRBJ2-5; clone_size: .; d_call: TRBD2; cdr3_aa: CASSLLPNRLMTSGRVGTQYF; cdr3_nt: TGTGCCAGCAGCTTATTACCCAACCGTTTAATGACTAGCGGGAGGGTAGGGACCCAGTACTTC
v_call: TRBV20-1; j_call: TRBJ1-3; clone_size: few; d_call: TRBD1; cdr3_aa: CGGQGTGNTIYF; cdr3_nt: TGCGGGGGACAGGGAACTGGAAACACCATATATTTT
v_call: TRBV5-6; j_call: TRBJ1-5; clone_size: many; d_call: TRBD1; cdr3_aa: CASSSGQGRQPQHF; cdr3_nt: TGTGCCAGCAGCTCCGGACAGGGGAGGCAGCCCCAGCATTTT
v_call: TRBV12-3/TRBV12-4; j_call: TRBJ2-7; clone_size: many; d_call: TRBD2; cdr3_aa: CASSLAASGLYEQYF; cdr3_nt: TGTGCCAGCAGTTTAGCGGCTAGCGGATTGTACGAGCAGTACTTC
v_call: TRBV18; j_call: TRBJ1-5; clone_size: many; d_call: .; cdr3_aa: CASSKAGGNQPQHF; cdr3_nt: TGTGCCAGCTCAAAGGCAGGGGGCAATCAGCCCCAGCATTTT
v_call: TRBV25-1; j_call: TRBJ1-2; clone_size: .; d_call: .; cdr3_aa: CASSERGSYGYTF; cdr3_nt: TGTGCCAGCAGTGAGCGAGGTAGCTATGGCTACACCTTC
v_call: TRBV7-2; j_call: TRBJ2-3; clone_size: many; d_call: TRBD2; cdr3_aa: CASSLGDSGIGGQYF; cdr3_nt: TGTGCCAGCAGCTTAGGTGATAGCGGGATTGGTGGGCAGTATTTT
v_call: TRBV6-6; j_call: TRBJ2-1; clone_size: many; d_call: .; cdr3_aa: CASTGLIPHNEQFF; cdr3_nt: TGTGCCAGCACCGGACTCATCCCTCACAATGAGCAGTTCTTC
v_call: TRBV12-3/TRBV12-4; j_call: TRBJ2-3; clone_size: many; d_call: .; cdr3_aa: CASTMWGGADTQYF; cdr3_nt: TGTGCCAGCACCATGTGGGGGGGCGCAGATACGCAGTATTTT
v_call: TRBV5-5; j_call: TRBJ2-6; clone_size: many; d_call: .; cdr3_aa: CASSLTDSGANVLTF; cdr3_nt: TGTGCCAGCAGCCTGACGGACTCTGGGGCCAACGTCCTGACTTTC
v_call: TRBV6-6; j_call: TRBJ1-4; clone_size: .; d_call: .; cdr3_aa: CASSSRFNEELFF; cdr3_nt: TGTGCCAGCAGTAGTCGGTTCAATGAAGAACTGTTTTTT
v_call: TRBV3-1; j_call: TRBJ2-1; clone_size: .; d_call: TRBD2; cdr3_aa: CASSPTERGNNEQFF; cdr3_nt: TGTGCCAGCAGCCCTACGGAGCGGGGAAACAATGAGCAGTTCTTC
v_call: TRBV24-1; j_call: TRBJ1-2; clone_size: many; d_call: .; cdr3_aa: CATSDLRRDGYTF; cdr3_nt: TGTGCCACCAGTGATTTGCGCAGGGATGGCTACACCTTC
v_call: TRBV5-1; j_call: TRBJ1-3; clone_size: few; d_call: TRBD1; cdr3_aa: CASSGGQNPLNTIYF; cdr3_nt: TGCGCCAGCAGCGGGGGACAGAACCCTCTGAACACCATATATTTT
v_call: TRBV20-1; j_call: TRBJ2-3; clone_size: few; d_call: TRBD2; cdr3_aa: CSARGSPGLAGTDTQYF; cdr3_nt: TGCAGTGCTAGAGGTAGTCCGGGACTAGCGGGAACCGATACGCAGTATTTT
v_call: TRBV6-2/TRBV6-3; j_call: TRBJ2-3; clone_size: many; d_call: TRBD2; cdr3_aa: CASSSGLTSGRTQYF; cdr3_nt: TGTGCCAGCAGTTCCGGGCTGACTAGCGGGAGGACGCAGTATTTT
v_call: TRBV7-9; j_call: TRBJ2-7; clone_size: .; d_call: .; cdr3_aa: CASTRTESYEQYF; cdr3_nt: TGTGCCAGCACCAGGACAGAATCCTACGAGCAGTACTTC
v_call: TRBV5-5; j_call: TRBJ2-3; clone_size: many; d_call: .; cdr3_aa: CASSVRMADTQYF; cdr3_nt: TGTGCCAGCAGCGTTAGGATGGCAGATACGCAGTATTTT
v_call: TRBV6-2/TRBV6-3; j_call: TRBJ2-7; clone_size: .; d_call: .; cdr3_aa: CASTPVEGSYEQYF; cdr3_nt: TGTGCCAGCACCCCCGTCGAGGGTTCCTACGAGCAGTACTTC
v_call: TRBV11-2; j_call: TRBJ2-7; clone_size: many; d_call: TRBD1; cdr3_aa: CASSLPGTGSYEQYF; cdr3_nt: TGTGCCAGCAGTTTACCCGGGACAGGGTCCTACGAGCAGTACTTC
v_call: TRBV5-4; j_call: TRBJ2-1; clone_size: .; d_call: TRBD2; cdr3_aa: CASSLGGLAGGYNEQFF; cdr3_nt: TGTGCCAGCAGCTTGGGGGGACTAGCGGGAGGATACAATGAGCAGTTCTTC
v_call: TRBV5-4; j_call: TRBJ1-1; clone_size: few; d_call: .; cdr3_aa: CASSPRQSNTEAFF; cdr3_nt: TGTGCCAGCAGCCCGAGACAGTCCAACACTGAAGCTTTCTTT
v_call: TRBV7-2; j_call: TRBJ2-3; clone_size: many; d_call: TRBD2; cdr3_aa: CASSSSGRAADTQYF; cdr3_nt: TGTGCCAGCAGCTCTAGCGGGAGGGCGGCAGATACGCAGTATTTT
v_call: TRBV28; j_call: TRBJ2-3; clone_size: many; d_call: TRBD2; cdr3_aa: CASSASSGGTDTQYF; cdr3_nt: TGTGCCAGCAGTGCCTCTAGCGGGGGCACAGATACGCAGTATTTT
v_call: TRBV29-1; j_call: TRBJ2-5; clone_size: many; d_call: .; cdr3_aa: CSASLGLAVETQYF; cdr3_nt: TGCAGCGCCTCCCTGGGTCTAGCCGTGGAGACCCAGTACTTC
v_call: TRBV3-1; j_call: TRBJ1-5; clone_size: .; d_call: TRBD1; cdr3_aa: CASSQEGGRTGGIQPQHF; cdr3_nt: TGTGCCAGCAGCCAAGAAGGTGGGCGGACAGGGGGCATTCAGCCCCAGCATTTT
v_call: TRBV7-9; j_call: TRBJ2-3; clone_size: few; d_call: .; cdr3_aa: CASSHRQIPDTQYF; cdr3_nt: TGTGCCAGCAGCCATCGACAGATCCCAGATACGCAGTATTTT
v_call: TRBV7-9; j_call: TRBJ2-1; clone_size: many; d_call: TRBD2; cdr3_aa: CASSSLAEYNEQFF; cdr3_nt: TGTGCCAGCAGTTCACTAGCGGAGTACAATGAGCAGTTCTTC
v_call: TRBV9; j_call: TRBJ2-7; clone_size: many; d_call: .; cdr3_aa: CASSVAQADTYEQYF; cdr3_nt: TGTGCCAGCAGCGTAGCTCAGGCAGATACCTACGAGCAGTACTTC
v_call: TRBV18; j_call: TRBJ1-6; clone_size: few; d_call: .; cdr3_aa: CASSLKSGDSPLHF; cdr3_nt: TGTGCCAGCTCGCTCAAGAGTGGGGACTCACCCCTCCACTTT
v_call: TRBV30; j_call: TRBJ2-3; clone_size: few; d_call: .; cdr3_aa: CAWAGGDTQYF; cdr3_nt: TGTGCCTGGGCCGGCGGAGATACGCAGTATTTT
v_call: TRBV20-1; j_call: TRBJ2-7; clone_size: .; d_call: .; cdr3_aa: CSARSVAIHSPYEQYF; cdr3_nt: TGCAGTGCTAGAAGTGTCGCGATCCACTCCCCCTACGAGCAGTACTTC
v_call: TRBV6-1; j_call: TRBJ2-2; clone_size: many; d_call: TRBD1; cdr3_aa: CASRARGQGGELFF; cdr3_nt: TGTGCCAGCCGCGCCAGGGGGCAAGGTGGGGAGCTGTTTTTT
v_call: TRBV5-5; j_call: TRBJ2-1; clone_size: .; d_call: TRBD1; cdr3_aa: CASSLTTGARNEQFF; cdr3_nt: TGTGCCAGCAGCTTAACGACAGGGGCTCGCAATGAGCAGTTCTTC
v_call: TRBV11-2; j_call: TRBJ2-5; clone_size: many; d_call: .; cdr3_aa: CASSLPRGAEETQYF; cdr3_nt: TGTGCCAGCAGCTTACCCCGGGGGGCAGAGGAGACCCAGTACTTC
v_call: TRBV7-2; j_call: TRBJ2-3; clone_size: few; d_call: TRBD2; cdr3_aa: CASRPSGSGADTQYF; cdr3_nt: TGTGCCAGCAGACCTAGCGGGAGTGGTGCAGATACGCAGTATTTT
v_call: TRBV29-1; j_call: TRBJ2-1; clone_size: many; d_call: TRBD1; cdr3_aa: CSPGGSGEQFF; cdr3_nt: TGCAGCCCAGGGGGCTCGGGTGAGCAGTTCTTC
v_call: TRBV9; j_call: TRBJ2-5; clone_size: .; d_call: .; cdr3_aa: CASSVRLGETQYF; cdr3_nt: TGTGCCAGCAGCGTAAGACTTGGAGAGACCCAGTACTTC
v_call: TRBV5-6; j_call: TRBJ1-1; clone_size: many; d_call: .; cdr3_aa: CASSWGNTEAFF; cdr3_nt: TGTGCCAGCAGTTGGGGGAACACTGAAGCTTTCTTT
v_call: TRBV7-9; j_call: TRBJ2-1; clone_size: many; d_call: .; cdr3_aa: CASSSLFGSYNEQFF; cdr3_nt: TGTGCCAGCAGCTCGCTTTTCGGGTCCTACAATGAGCAGTTCTTC
v_call: TRBV5-6; j_call: TRBJ1-5; clone_size: .; d_call: .; cdr3_aa: CASSFGGSGQPQHF; cdr3_nt: TGTGCCAGCAGCTTTGGTGGATCTGGTCAGCCCCAGCATTTT
v_call: TRBV6-5; j_call: TRBJ2-7; clone_size: few; d_call: .; cdr3_aa: CASSYSPGDEQYF; cdr3_nt: TGTGCCAGCAGTTACTCGCCAGGGGACGAGCAGTACTTC
v_call: TRBV10-3; j_call: TRBJ2-6; clone_size: many; d_call: .; cdr3_aa: CAISERIVSGANVLTF; cdr3_nt: TGTGCCATCAGTGAAAGAATCGTCTCTGGGGCCAACGTCCTGACTTTC
v_call: TRBV12-3/TRBV12-4; j_call: TRBJ2-5; clone_size: few; d_call: .; cdr3_aa: CASRNRDNGQETQYF; cdr3_nt: TGTGCCAGCAGGAATCGGGACAACGGGCAAGAGACCCAGTACTTC
v_call: TRBV9; j_call: TRBJ2-5; clone_size: few; d_call: TRBD2; cdr3_aa: CASSALAGNNQETQYF; cdr3_nt: TGTGCCAGCAGCGCATTAGCGGGGAATAATCAAGAGACCCAGTACTTC
v_call: TRBV11-3; j_call: TRBJ2-3; clone_size: many; d_call: TRBD2; cdr3_aa: CASSHGTSGRYRDTQYF; cdr3_nt: TGTGCCAGCAGCCACGGGACTAGCGGGAGATATAGAGATACGCAGTATTTT
v_call: TRBV29-1; j_call: TRBJ1-2; clone_size: few; d_call: .; cdr3_aa: CSVVSVYGYTF; cdr3_nt: TGCAGCGTTGTAAGTGTCTATGGCTACACCTTC
v_call: TRBV5-1; j_call: TRBJ2-3; clone_size: few; d_call: .; cdr3_aa: CASSLDILNTQYF; cdr3_nt: TGCGCCAGCAGCCTGGACATTCTAAATACGCAGTATTTT
v_call: TRBV2; j_call: TRBJ2-3; clone_size: many; d_call: .; cdr3_aa: CASSVDSTSTDTQYF; cdr3_nt: TGTGCCAGCAGTGTGGACAGTACTAGCACAGATACGCAGTATTTT